This TCR beta chain is drawn from a study of radiation and T cells in renal cell carcinoma. Whole-study results and caveats: Baseline intratumoral clonotype presence is unknown without pretreatment biopsies.

The repertoire was sequenced with immunoSEQ multiplex PCR; TCRdb's copy has only in-frame clones and lacks some. The sample has 130,000 to 150,000 clones; less than 90% are singletons. Time point denoted: blood 4 weeks post-SBRT, at nephrectomy. Noted treatment: 15 Gy SBRT to primary tumor, nephrectomy 4 weeks later. Serial blood draws occurred at baseline and 2 and 4 weeks post-SBRT. The J segment lost 7 bases and the V segment lost 1 base, leaving 1 base of the junction unmatched. Germline CDR1 and CDR2: LGHNA and YSLEER. This CDR3 contains 12 residues. Note on this clone: What it recognizes is unknown.

This material consisted of blood, taken from a patient whose treatment included radiotherapy and nephrectomy. V is TRBV4-3 and J is TRBJ2-7; 7 nucleotides align to TRBD1. This TCR came from a woman between 45 and 65 years old with renal cell carcinoma. The CDR3 protein is CASSQAGGEQYF. The CDR3 nucleotides are TGCGCCAGCAGCCAAGCAGGGGGTGAGCAGTACTTC.